Each of the 2 T cell receptor beta chains below was sequenced from the same sample in a study of shared clonotypes between healthy human individuals (dated by TCRdb to the early 2020s). Library preparation was by the immunoSEQ multiplex PCR assay. Entries here come from immuneACCESS through TCRdb and include only in-frame sequences with V and J called. Some clones fail to appear in such tables; in the studies checked, an unresolved V gene covers under half of the shortfall, and the cause of the remainder is unknown. The sample data list a few million clones, and less than 95% of these were observed just once. The top ten clones comprise 0.37% of the sample. Sample: naive CD4+ T cells from PBMCs. Taken with the paper, the label for cell subset or site translates to: CD45RA+ positively selected. These receptors were taken from a man between 18 and 29 years old in good health. Some clones in this sample may be carry-over from other donors' samples.

V usage is TRBV7-9 and J usage is TRBJ1-1; D is undetermined. The V and J ends lost 1 base and 1 base respectively, with 16 bases between them. The CDR3 totals 17 residues. Germline V gene sequence: CDR1 SEHNR, CDR2 FQNEAQ (reference sequence). The CDR3 protein is CASSLEFGWQENTEAFF. CDR3 sequence (DNA): TGTGCCAGCAGCTTAGAATTCGGCTGGCAGGAGAACACTGAAGCTTTCTTT.

The chain employs TRBV27 and TRBJ2-1; TRBD2 matches at 9 bases. V shed 5 bases and J 3 bases; nucleotides not matched to a gene: 8. Germline V CDR1 and CDR2: MNHEY, SMNVEV (reference sequence). The CDR3 length is 16 residues. CDR3 protein: CASSPGTSRIYNEQFF. The CDR3 bases are TGTGCCAGCAGTCCAGGGACTAGCCGTATCTACAATGAGCAGTTCTTC.